A selection of T cell receptor beta chains follows, all from one sample in a study of CD8 T cells in ankylosing spondylitis. A single record per CDR3 protein comes from TCRdb applying MiXCR to the 5' RACE reads. The repertoire consists of roughly 250,000 distinct CDR3 sequences, with 7.5% to 9% occurring once and the leading ten covering almost 7%. Material for sequencing was blood, either unsorted or a sorted T cell fraction (not recorded which). The receptors were gathered from a male donor with ankylosing spondylitis or in good health (not recorded which). CDR3s include the opening cysteine and the closing phenylalanine or tryptophan. D genes are given only for firm matches. Clone size is shown for a subset of rows, as once, few, many or a class of expanded clone.

j_call	d_call	clone_size	v_call	cdr3_aa	cdr3_nt
TRBJ2-6	.	many	TRBV11-2	CASSFHLAGFLTF	TGTGCCAGCAGCTTCCACCTGGCAGGGTTCCTGACTTTC
TRBJ2-2	TRBD2	many	TRBV6-5	CASSYSQLASLSGELFF	TGTGCCAGCAGTTACTCGCAACTAGCGAGTTTATCCGGGGAGCTGTTTTTT
TRBJ1-2	.	many	TRBV28	CASSVDGNYGYTF	TGTGCCAGCAGCGTCGACGGGAACTATGGCTACACCTTC
TRBJ1-6	.	many	TRBV20-1	CSARAYSNNSPLHF	TGCAGTGCTAGAGCTTACAGCAATAATTCACCCCTCCACTTT
TRBJ1-3	TRBD1	.	TRBV3-1	CASSRGQGAPSGNTIYF	TGTGCCTCCAGCCGGGGACAGGGGGCCCCCTCTGGAAACACCATATATTTT
TRBJ1-4	TRBD1	many	TRBV7-9	CASSLGRTGGEKLFF	TGTGCCAGCAGCTTAGGGAGGACAGGCGGTGAAAAACTGTTTTTT
TRBJ2-2	.	.	TRBV7-2	CASSLLLANTGELFF	TGTGCCAGCAGCTTATTACTAGCGAACACCGGGGAGCTGTTTTTT
TRBJ2-7	TRBD1	many	TRBV4-1	CASSWTGNAYEQYF	TGCGCCAGCAGCTGGACAGGCAATGCCTACGAGCAGTACTTC
TRBJ1-3	TRBD1	many	TRBV9	CASSAYVGTGGDTIYF	TGTGCCAGCAGCGCCTACGTCGGGACAGGTGGAGACACCATATATTTT
TRBJ2-2	TRBD1	.	TRBV30	CACSRGRSTGELFF	TGTGCCTGCTCCAGGGGGCGTAGCACCGGGGAGCTGTTTTTT
TRBJ2-1	.	.	TRBV7-7	CAICLALIIGASFDNEQFF	TGTGCCATCTGTTTAGCGCTAATTATCGGGGCGAGTTTCGACAATGAGCAGTTCTTC
TRBJ1-2	.	many	TRBV15	CATSRDNRVMRGYTF	TGTGCCACCAGCAGAGACAACAGGGTGATGAGGGGCTACACCTTC
TRBJ1-5	TRBD1	many	TRBV12-3/TRBV12-4	CASSSGQGNQPQHF	TGTGCCAGCAGTTCGGGACAGGGGAATCAGCCCCAGCATTTT
TRBJ1-6	TRBD1	many	TRBV7-2	CASRLTGTDNSPLHF	TGTGCCAGCAGGCTTACCGGGACAGATAATTCACCCCTCCACTTT
TRBJ2-2	.	many	TRBV11-3	CASSLAAGAITGELFF	TGTGCCAGCAGCTTAGCTGCAGGGGCAATCACCGGGGAGCTGTTTTTT
TRBJ2-1	TRBD2	many	TRBV6-2/TRBV6-3	CASSFRLAGIYNEQFF	TGTGCCAGCAGTTTCCGACTAGCGGGCATCTACAATGAGCAGTTCTTC
TRBJ2-3	.	many	TRBV20-1	CSATKPGGITDTQYF	TGCAGTGCTACTAAGCCGGGGGGCATCACAGATACGCAGTATTTT
TRBJ2-3	.	many	TRBV20-1	CSAGPGEQGDTQYF	TGCAGTGCTGGACCTGGGGAACAGGGAGATACGCAGTATTTT
TRBJ2-1	.	few	TRBV5-1	CASSSQRIDEQFF	TGCGCCAGCAGTAGCCAGAGAATAGATGAGCAGTTCTTC
TRBJ2-3	.	few	TRBV19	CASSEWPTDTQYF	TGTGCCAGCTCGGAGTGGCCTACAGATACGCAGTATTTT